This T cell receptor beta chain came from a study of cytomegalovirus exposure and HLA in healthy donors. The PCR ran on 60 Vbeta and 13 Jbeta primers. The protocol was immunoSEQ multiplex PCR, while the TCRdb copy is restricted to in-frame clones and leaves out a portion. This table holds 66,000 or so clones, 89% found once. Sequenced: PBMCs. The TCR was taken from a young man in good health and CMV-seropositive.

CDR3 DNA: TGTGCCAGCAGCTATGGGATTAGCGGGAGCACCGGGGAGCTGTTTTTT. This codes for CASSYGISGSTGELFF. The chain employs TRBV7-8 and TRBJ2-2; TRBD2 agrees at 9 bases. The germline V gene has CDR1 SGHVS and CDR2 FQNEAQ. Germline trimming cut 4 bases from V and 4 bases from J; bases unmatched to any gene: 7. The CDR3 contains 16 residues.